The clone carrying this TCR beta chain has just a few counts. Antigen specificity is unknown. This entry is derived from a study of somatic mutations in cytotoxic T cells in rheumatoid arthritis. Background on the study: Including V beta1+ cells that were sequenced for TCRB, some T-cell populations stained with V beta antibodies were flow-sorted at nearly 100% purity. Findings and limits, study-wide: Only rheumatoid arthritis patients, not healthy controls, showed CD8+ clonality increasing with age. More than 20% of CD8+ cells belonged to the largest clone in 8 of 65 patients.

Trimming removed 4 bases from V and 0 bases from J, with 12 bases in between. The germline V gene encodes CDR1 SGDLS and CDR2 YYNGEE. This CDR3 has 15 residues. TCRdb's copy holds only in-frame clones and misses some; the assay was immunoSEQ multiplex PCR. This table has about 11,000 clones, roughly 70% appearing once. The specimen sequenced was CD8+ T cells sorted from blood. The TCR sequence derives from a man aged 65-85 years in good health. The chain uses TRBV9 and TRBJ2-3; D is possibly TRBD2 (5 bases). In nucleotides, the CDR3 is TGTGCCAGCAGCCCCCGTGGAGGCAGCACAGATACGCAGTATTTT. Translated: CASSPRGGSTDTQYF. The full variable domain, with the rest looked up from reference TRBV9 and TRBJ2-3, is DSGVTQTPKHLITATGQRVTLRCSPRSGDLSVYWYQQSLDQGLQFLIQYYNGEERAKGNILERFSAQQFPDLHSELNLSSLELGDSALYFCASSPRGGSTDTQYFGPGTRLTVL.